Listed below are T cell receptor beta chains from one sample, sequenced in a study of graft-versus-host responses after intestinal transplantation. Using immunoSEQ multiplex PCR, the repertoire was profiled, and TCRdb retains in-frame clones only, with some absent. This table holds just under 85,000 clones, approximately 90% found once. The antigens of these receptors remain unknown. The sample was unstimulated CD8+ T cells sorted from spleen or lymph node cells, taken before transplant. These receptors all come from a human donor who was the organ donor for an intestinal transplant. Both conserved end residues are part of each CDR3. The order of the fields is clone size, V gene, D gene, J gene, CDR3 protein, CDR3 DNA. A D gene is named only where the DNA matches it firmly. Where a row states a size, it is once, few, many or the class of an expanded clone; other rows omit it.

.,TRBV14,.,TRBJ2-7,CASSQDTGRGHNYEQYF,TGTGCCAGCAGCCAAGATACGGGAAGGGGACACAACTACGAGCAGTACTTC
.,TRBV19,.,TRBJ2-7,CASSIAAGIYEQYF,TGTGCCAGTAGTATAGCCGCCGGGATCTACGAGCAGTACTTC
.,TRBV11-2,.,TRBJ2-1,CASSQPSGLNEQFF,TGTGCCAGCAGCCAACCCAGCGGGCTCAATGAGCAGTTCTTC
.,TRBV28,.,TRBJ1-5,CASSLWRAQPQHF,TGTGCCAGCAGTTTATGGAGGGCTCAGCCCCAGCATTTT
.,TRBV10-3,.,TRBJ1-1,CAISESWAGSTEAFF,TGTGCCATCAGTGAGTCTTGGGCGGGTTCCACTGAAGCTTTCTTT
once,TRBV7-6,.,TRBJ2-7,CASSLSVTSYEQYF,TGTGCCAGCAGCTTAAGCGTAACCTCCTACGAGCAGTACTTC
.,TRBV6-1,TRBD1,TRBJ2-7,CASSDLGWTGGYEQYF,TGTGCCAGCAGTGATTTGGGATGGACAGGGGGCTACGAGCAGTACTTC
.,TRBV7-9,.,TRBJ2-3,CASSLLVRDSSTDTQYF,TGTGCCAGCAGCTTGTTGGTCCGGGACTCAAGCACAGATACGCAGTATTTT
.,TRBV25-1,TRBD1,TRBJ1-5,CASSGGQDYQPQHF,TGTGCCAGCAGTGGAGGACAGGATTATCAGCCCCAGCATTTT
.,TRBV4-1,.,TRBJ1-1,CASSQVGNTEAFF,TGCGCCAGCAGCCAAGTCGGCAACACTGAAGCTTTCTTT